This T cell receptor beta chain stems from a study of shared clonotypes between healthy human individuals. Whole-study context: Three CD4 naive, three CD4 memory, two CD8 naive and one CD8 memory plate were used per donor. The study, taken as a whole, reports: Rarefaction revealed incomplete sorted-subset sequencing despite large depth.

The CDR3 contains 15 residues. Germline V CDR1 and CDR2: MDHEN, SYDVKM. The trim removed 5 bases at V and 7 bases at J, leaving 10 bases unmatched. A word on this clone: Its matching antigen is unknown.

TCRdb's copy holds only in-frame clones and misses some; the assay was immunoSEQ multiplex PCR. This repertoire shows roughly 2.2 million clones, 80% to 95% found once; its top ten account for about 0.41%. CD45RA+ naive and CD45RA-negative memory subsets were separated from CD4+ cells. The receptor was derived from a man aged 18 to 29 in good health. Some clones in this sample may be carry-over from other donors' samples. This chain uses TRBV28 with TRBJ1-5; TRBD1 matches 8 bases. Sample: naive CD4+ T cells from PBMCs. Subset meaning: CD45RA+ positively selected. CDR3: CASSPPRGLWQPQHF. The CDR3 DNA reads TGTGCCAGCAGTCCCCCCAGGGGGCTGTGGCAGCCCCAGCATTTT.